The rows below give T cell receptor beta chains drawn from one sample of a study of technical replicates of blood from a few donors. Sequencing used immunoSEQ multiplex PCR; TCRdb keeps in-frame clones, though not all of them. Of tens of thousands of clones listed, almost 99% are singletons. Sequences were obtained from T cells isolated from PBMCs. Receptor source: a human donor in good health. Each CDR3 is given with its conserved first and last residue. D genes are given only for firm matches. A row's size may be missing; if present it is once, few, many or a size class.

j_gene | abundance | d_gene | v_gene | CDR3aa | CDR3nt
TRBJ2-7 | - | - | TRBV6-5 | CASSSRGEQYF | TGTGCCAGCAGTTCGCGGGGCGAGCAGTACTTC
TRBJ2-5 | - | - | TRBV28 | CASRIQGQETQYF | TGTGCCAGCAGAATACAGGGTCAGGAGACCCAGTACTTC
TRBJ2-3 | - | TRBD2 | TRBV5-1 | CASSYIHEGTSITDTQYF | TGCGCCAGCAGCTACATCCATGAAGGGACTAGCATCACAGATACGCAGTATTTT
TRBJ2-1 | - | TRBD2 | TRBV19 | CASTPYGDYGGHEQFF | TGTGCCAGTACCCCGTACGGGGACTATGGGGGTCATGAGCAGTTCTTC
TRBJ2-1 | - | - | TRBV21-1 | CASSKEEQPPNEQFF | TGTGCCAGCAGCAAAGAAGAACAGCCCCCCAATGAGCAGTTCTTC
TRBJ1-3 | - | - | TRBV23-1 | CASSRCIDTIYF | TGCGCCAGCAGCCGCTGTATAGACACCATATATTTT
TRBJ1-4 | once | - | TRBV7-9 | CASSLVFGVEKLFF | TGTGCCAGCAGCTTAGTTTTCGGGGTAGAAAAACTGTTTTTT
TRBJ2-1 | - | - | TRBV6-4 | CASSDSSGSYNEQFF | TGTGCCAGCAGTGACTCTAGCGGCTCCTACAATGAGCAGTTCTTC
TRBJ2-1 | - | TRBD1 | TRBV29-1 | CSVEGTGLNEQFF | TGCAGCGTTGAAGGGACAGGGCTGAATGAGCAGTTCTTC
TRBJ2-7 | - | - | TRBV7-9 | CASSPGLLTSYEQYF | TGTGCCAGCAGCCCCGGACTCTTAACCTCCTACGAGCAGTACTTC
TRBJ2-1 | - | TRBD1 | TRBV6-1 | CASSAIQGFYNEQFF | TGTGCCAGCAGTGCTATACAGGGGTTCTACAATGAGCAGTTCTTC
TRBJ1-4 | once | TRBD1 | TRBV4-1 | CASSRTQGNEKLFF | TGCGCCAGCAGCCGCACACAGGGGAATGAAAAACTGTTTTTT
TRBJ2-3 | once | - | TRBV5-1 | CASSLGAGYADTQYF | TGCGCCAGCAGCTTGGGTGCAGGCTATGCAGATACGCAGTATTTT
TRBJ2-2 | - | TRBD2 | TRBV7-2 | CASSPGGAGELFF | TGTGCCAGCAGCCCTGGGGGGGCCGGGGAGCTGTTTTTT
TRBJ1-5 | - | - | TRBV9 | CASSVGTNANQPQHF | TGTGCCAGCAGCGTTGGCACAAACGCCAATCAGCCCCAGCATTTT
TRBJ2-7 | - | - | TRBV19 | CASSIQGTEYEQYF | TGTGCCAGTAGTATCCAGGGGACCGAGTACGAGCAGTACTTC
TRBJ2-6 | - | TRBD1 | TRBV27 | CASTRDSGFSGANVLTF | TGTGCCAGCACCCGGGACAGTGGATTCTCTGGGGCCAACGTCCTGACTTTC
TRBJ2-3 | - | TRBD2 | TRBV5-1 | CASWTSGINTQYF | TGCGCCAGCTGGACTAGCGGTATAAATACGCAGTATTTT
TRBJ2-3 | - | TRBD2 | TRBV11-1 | CASSAGTSGTSTDTQYF | TGTGCCAGCAGCGCCGGGACTAGCGGTACTAGCACAGATACGCAGTATTTT
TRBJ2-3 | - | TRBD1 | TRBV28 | CAISTGSYTDTQYF | TGTGCCATATCGACAGGGTCTTACACAGATACGCAGTATTTT
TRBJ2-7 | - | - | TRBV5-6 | CASSLRGYEQYF | TGTGCCAGCAGCTTGAGGGGCTACGAGCAGTACTTC
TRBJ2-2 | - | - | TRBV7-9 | CASRRSSENTGELFF | TGTGCCAGCAGACGTTCTAGCGAAAACACCGGGGAGCTGTTTTTT
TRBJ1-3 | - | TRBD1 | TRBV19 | CASSMVGTGTRSGNTIYF | TGTGCCAGTAGTATGGTCGGGACAGGGACTCGCTCTGGAAACACCATATATTTT